One and the same sample provided the 20 T cell receptor beta chains below, sequenced in a study of vaccination and CD4 T cells after COVID-19. Oncomine TCR Beta short-read sequencing was applied to DNA from cultured CD4+ T cells. TCRdb itself ran the PCR reads through MiXCR, one entry per CDR3 protein. The data contain roughly 15,000 distinct CDR3 sequences, under 60% of them singletons. The antigens these receptors bind are not known. Treatment meaning: roughly ten-day PBMC culture with coronavirus spike peptide pools or control peptides (ViraFEST assay). The specimen comprised cultured CD4+ T cells from blood, sampled after SARS-CoV-2 vaccination. The source is a human donor with COVID-19.

The chain employs TRBV21-1 and TRBJ2-7. TRBV21-1 has pseudogene status. The CDR3 is made up of 15 amino acids. The CDR3 here is CASSKGSDSAYEQYF. The CDR3 DNA reads as TGTGCCAGCAGCAAAGGTTCCGACTCCGCCTACGAGCAGTACTTC.

The chain recombines TRBV12-3 or TRBV12-4 with TRBJ1-1; no clear D gene. V was pared by 4 bases and J by 9 bases, with 24 bases between. The CDR3 extends over 16 amino acids. This chain's CDR3 is CASSSQPGNIRRKAFF. The CDR3 nucleotides read TGTGCCAGCAGTTCCCAACCGGGCAATATTCGTCGAAAAGCTTTCTTT.

J is TRBJ2-7 and V is TRBV11-2; D unclear. The CDR3 is made up of 13 amino acids. Trimming shortened V by 1 base and J by 2 bases, and 6 bases separated the two germline ends. Germline V gives CDR1 SGHAT, CDR2 FQNNGV. In nucleotides, the CDR3 is TGTGCCAGCAGCTTAGCAGCCACCTACGAGCAGTACTTC. This codes for CASSLAATYEQYF.

The genes are TRBV3-1 and TRBJ2-3; 12 bases align to TRBD2. The CDR3 runs to 18 residues. CDR1 is LGHDT and CDR2 is YNNKEL in the germline V gene (reference sequence). Trimming cost V 4 bases and J 5 bases; bases outside gene matches: 13. The DNA for the CDR3 is TGTGCCAGCAGCCCGGGACTAGCGGGCCTCCCGGTGCGAGATACGCAGTATTTT. Its protein is CASSPGLAGLPVRDTQYF.

This chain connects TRBV7-3 to TRBJ2-7; D call uncertain. V was trimmed by 1 base and J by 6 bases, leaving 4 bases between them. CDR3 length equals 11 residues. Germline V gene sequence: CDR1 SGHTA, CDR2 FQGTGA. CDR3 nucleotide sequence: TGTGCCAGCAGCTTAAGAGGCGAGCAGTACTTC. Its translation is CASSLRGEQYF.

The chain links TRBV5-6 to TRBJ2-7; 10 nucleotides agree with TRBD1. The junction had 8 bases not matched to a gene; V was cut back by 4 bases and J by 4 bases. This CDR3 is built from 15 residues. Germline V gene lookup returns CDR1 SGHDT and CDR2 YYEEEE. CDR3 residues: CASSPSGTGDYEQYF. The CDR3 nucleotides are TGTGCCAGCAGCCCCTCCGGGACAGGGGATTACGAGCAGTACTTC.

CDR3: CSAMTGLQETQYF. As DNA, the CDR3 is TGCAGCGCGATGACAGGGCTCCAGGAGACCCAGTACTTC. V usage is TRBV29-1 and J usage is TRBJ2-5, with 7 nucleotides matching TRBD1. Trimming cost V 7 bases and J 5 bases; bases outside gene matches: 10. Germline V lookup: CDR1 SQVTM, CDR2 ANQGSEA. This CDR3 is built from 13 residues. Using reference TRBV29-1 and TRBJ2-5 for the parts outside the CDR3, the full variable domain is SAVISQKPSRDICQRGTSLTIQCQVDSQVTMMFWYRQQPGQSLTLIATANQGSEATYESGFVIDKFPISRPNLTFSTLTVSNMSPEDSSIYLCSAMTGLQETQYFGPGTRLLVL.

The chain links TRBV20-1 to TRBJ1-4; 7 nucleotides align to TRBD1. The CDR3 has 16 residues. The germline V gene has CDR1 DFQATT and CDR2 SNEGSKA (reference sequence). The V gene end was trimmed by 6 bases and the J gene end by 10 bases; junction bases not matched to a gene: 20. The CDR3 DNA reads TGCAGTGCCCTTGTCCGCTCCAGGGGGGTTCTACGAAAACTGTTTTTT. Its translation: CSALVRSRGVLRKLFF.

The V call is TRBV6-1, the J call TRBJ1-5; 8 bases fit TRBD1. In germline, CDR1 is MNHNS, CDR2 SASEGT. The CDR3 totals 14 residues. Germline trimming cut 6 bases from V and 3 bases from J; bases unmatched to any gene: 4. The CDR3 is CASRGQAVNQPQHF. CDR3 nucleotide sequence: TGTGCCAGCAGGGGACAGGCAGTCAATCAGCCCCAGCATTTT.

The chain has TRBV19 and TRBJ2-5; perhaps TRBD1 as D (6 bases). This CDR3 contains 15 residues. V lost 9 bases and J 2 bases, leaving 19 bases between the germline ends. Germline-derived CDR1 and CDR2 are LNHDA and SQIVND (reference sequence). The CDR3 bases are TGTGCCAGCGCCACTGGACAGCGAAAACAAGAGACCCAGTACTTC. Its translation: CASATGQRKQETQYF.

The chain is built from TRBV5-1 and TRBJ2-3; TRBD2 agrees at 8 bases. The J segment lost 2 bases and the V segment lost 2 bases, leaving 7 bases of the junction unmatched. Germline-derived CDR1 and CDR2 are SGHRS and YFSETQ. The CDR3 extends over 16 amino acids. The CDR3 region is CASSFPTSVDTDTQYF. CDR3 DNA: TGCGCCAGCAGCTTCCCGACTAGCGTTGACACAGATACGCAGTATTTT.

V is TRBV6-2 or TRBV6-3 and J is TRBJ2-1; TRBD2 aligns across 7 bases. The length of the CDR3 is 17 residues. Germline V CDR1 and CDR2: MNHEY, SVGEGT. V dropped 5 bases and J dropped 3; count of bases not matched to a gene: 13. In DNA form, the CDR3 reads TGTGCCAGCAGTCAGGCCGGGACTAAAGCTGTCTACAATGAGCAGTTCTTC. It encodes CASSQAGTKAVYNEQFF.

This clonotype has a handful of counts. CDR3 DNA sequence: TGTGCCAGCAGTCCCGGACAGGCCGATAGGGAGACCCAGTACTTC. Encoded protein: CASSPGQADRETQYF. The chain links TRBV6-1 to TRBJ2-5; 7 nucleotides align to TRBD1. The V and J ends lost 5 bases and 5 bases, in that order; junction bases with no gene match: 11. CDR3 size: 15 residues. Germline CDR1 MNHNS, CDR2 SASEGT.

The chain links TRBV7-9 to TRBJ2-5; tentative D call: TRBD1 (7 bases). The germline V and J ends were trimmed by 3 bases and 7 bases, with 15 bases remaining between them. CDR1 SEHNR and CDR2 FQNEAQ come from the germline V gene (reference sequence). This CDR3 has 14 residues. The CDR3 DNA reads TGTGCCAGCAGCTTGGAGGGGACAGTGGGGACCCAGTACTTC. Translated: CASSLEGTVGTQYF.

This rearrangement joins TRBV19 to TRBJ1-5, with TRBD1 matching 7 bases. Trimming at V came to 7 bases and at J to 5 bases, leaving 11 bases not matched to a gene. The CDR3 is made up of 15 amino acids. The germline V gene encodes CDR1 LNHDA and CDR2 SQIVND (reference sequence). CDR3 coding DNA: TGTGCCAGTACCCGGACAGGCACCGGGGATCAGCCCCAGCATTTT. It codes for CASTRTGTGDQPQHF.

The chain uses TRBV10-2 and TRBJ1-1; 10 bases line up with TRBD1. CDR3 size: 14 residues. The germline gives CDR1 WSHSY, CDR2 SAAADI. The J segment lost 8 bases and the V segment lost 2 bases, leaving 5 bases of the junction unmatched. CDR3 bases: TGCGCCAGCAGTGAGCGACAGGGGGCGAGGGAAGCTTTCTTT. Protein: CASSERQGAREAFF.

The chain has TRBV6-1 and TRBJ1-3; perhaps TRBD1 as D (6 bases). Trimming shortened V by 6 bases and J by 0 bases, and 12 bases separated the two germline ends. The CDR3 is 15 residues long. In germline, CDR1 is MNHNS, CDR2 SASEGT. CDR3 nucleotide sequence: TGTGCCAGCAGCGGGGGGCCCAGCTCTGGAAACACCATATATTTT. Translating gives CASSGGPSSGNTIYF.

The gene calls are TRBV28 and TRBJ1-1; D may be TRBD1 (6 bases). The V end was cut by 4 bases, the J end by 0 bases, with 12 bases between. The CDR3 is made up of 15 amino acids. The germline gives CDR1 MDHEN, CDR2 SYDVKM. CDR3 loop: CASSSGGQLNTEAFF. CDR3 in DNA: TGTGCCAGCAGTTCCGGGGGACAATTGAACACTGAAGCTTTCTTT.

This sequence joins TRBV6-1 and TRBJ1-5; no firm D call. From germline, CDR1 is MNHNS and CDR2 SASEGT. Trimming shortened V by 6 bases and J by 0 bases, and 6 bases separated the two germline ends. This CDR3 is built from 13 residues. CDR3 residues: CASRPYSNQPQHF. CDR3 coding DNA: TGTGCCAGCAGGCCATATAGCAATCAGCCCCAGCATTTT.

This chain joins TRBV19 and TRBJ1-6, with 11 bases identical to TRBD1. CDR3 length: 16 amino acids. Trimming removed 3 bases from V and 6 bases from J; junction bases left unmatched: 4. Germline V CDR1 and CDR2: LNHDA, SQIVND (reference sequence). CDR3 protein: CASSILGTGGNSPLHF. The CDR3 DNA is TGTGCCAGTAGTATTCTCGGGACAGGGGGTAATTCACCCCTCCACTTT.